What follows is one T cell receptor (beta chain) and its context. Sequenced by immunoSEQ multiplex PCR; TCRdb stores in-frame clones only, minus some. The sample lists 85,000 to 100,000 clones, roughly 70% occurring once. This specimen belongs to a study of fetal regulatory T cell absence and autoimmunity. The ends were cut back, 7 bases at V and 6 bases at J, with 15 bases in the middle. Germline V gene lookup returns CDR1 MNHNS and CDR2 SASEGT. The CDR3 sequence is 14 residues long. This rearrangement joins TRBV6-1 to TRBJ2-2; D not certain. What was sequenced was pancreas tissue. This TCR came from a male donor with IPEX syndrome. The CDR3 region is CASTQVPESGELFF. Written as DNA, the CDR3 is TGTGCCAGCACCCAAGTCCCCGAATCCGGGGAGCTGTTTTTT.